A single sample is the source of the 4 T cell receptor beta chains below, sequenced in a study of long-term antiretroviral therapy in people with HIV. The immunoSEQ assay was v3.0, run at survey level. Clones were read by immunoSEQ multiplex PCR, and TCRdb kept only the in-frame ones, dropping some. Of under 45,000 clones listed, roughly 90% are singletons. The sequenced sample was unsorted PBMCs, obtained 1.2 years after starting antiretroviral therapy. Receptor source: a woman aged 50 to 60 with HIV.

This chain connects TRBV14 to TRBJ2-5; D remains unclear. Trimming removed 1 base at V and 7 bases at J, with 16 bases between. Germline V gives CDR1 SGHDN, CDR2 FVKESK. The CDR3 runs to 15 residues. In DNA, the CDR3 is TGTGCCAGCAGCCAAGTTTCGGGTATCCACGGGACCCAGTACTTC. This codes for CASSQVSGIHGTQYF.

The J gene is TRBJ1-5, the V gene TRBV30, with D possibly matching TRBD1 (5 bases). The CDR3 sequence is 14 residues long. CDR1 is GTSNPN, CDR2 SVGIG, per germline (reference sequence). V shed 0 bases and J shed 6 bases, with 12 bases lying between them. The chain's CDR3 is CAWSVGAGGQPQHF. The DNA of the CDR3 is TGTGCCTGGAGTGTAGGGGCAGGAGGTCAGCCCCAGCATTTT.

The V call is TRBV7-2, the J call TRBJ1-2, with 7 positions matching TRBD1. Germline V gene data show CDR1 as SGHTA and CDR2 as FQGNSA. The J segment lost 8 bases and the V segment lost 7 bases, leaving 16 bases of the junction unmatched. CDR3 length equals 15 residues. Here the CDR3 DNA reads TGTGCCAGCACCCCAGGGGGTTCCAGTGCTTGGGGCTACACCTTC. Translation: CASTPGGSSAWGYTF. The full variable domain, its missing parts supplied by reference TRBV7-2 and TRBJ1-2, is GAGVSQSPSNKVTEKGKDVELRCDPISGHTALYWYRQSLGQGLEFLIYFQGNSAPDKSGLPSDRFSAERTGGSVSTLTIQRTQQEDSAVYLCASTPGGSSAWGYTFGSGTRLTVV.

The rearrangement uses TRBV5-4 and TRBJ2-3; tentative D call: TRBD2 (5 bases). Germline V gene lookup returns CDR1 SGHNT and CDR2 YYREEE (reference sequence). The V end was cut by 4 bases, the J end by 5 bases, with 8 bases between. The CDR3 runs to 12 residues. As DNA, the CDR3 is TGTGCCAGCAGCCCCCGGGAAGATACGCAGTATTTT. Translation gives CASSPREDTQYF.